The source of this T cell receptor (beta chain) is a study of T cells in Graves' hyperthyroidism and ophthalmopathy. Germline V CDR1 and CDR2: MDHEN, SYDVKM. The CDR3 sequence is 16 residues long. The ends were cut back, 5 bases at V and 4 bases at J, with 21 bases in the middle. Patients aged 18 to 65 had newly diagnosed hyperthyroidism of under 2 months' duration. From RNA transcripts, TCR beta CDR3 regions were amplified. First-round RT-PCR targeting the TCR CDR3 was performed with the HTBI primer set. TCRdb fed the multiplex PCR reads into MiXCR, producing one record per CDR3 protein. The repertoire consists of some 600,000 distinct CDR3 sequences, with around 13% occurring once and the leading ten covering roughly 5.7%.

The sample was blood. The sequence was collected from a woman aged 25 to 45 with Graves' hyperthyroidism that later progressed to Graves' ophthalmopathy. This chain uses TRBV28 with TRBJ2-7, with D possibly TRBD1 on 6 matching bases. Written as DNA, the CDR3 is TGTGCCAGCAGTCCACCCAGGGGAGACATGCGGTACGAGCAGTACTTC. Translating gives CASSPPRGDMRYEQYF.